A selection of T cell receptor beta chains follows, all from one sample in a study of beta chain features in type 1 diabetes. Data came from immunoSEQ multiplex PCR; TCRdb stores just in-frame clones and leaves some out. The sample includes over 120,000 clones, about 10% of them seen just once. Material for sequencing was central memory CD4+ T cells from blood. These receptors were obtained from a man between 18 and 29 years old in good health. Both conserved end residues are part of each CDR3. The D gene is left open where the match is weak. Clone size appears in some rows only: once, few, many, or a class for an expanded clone.

J gene,CDR3 length,V gene,clone size,D gene,CDR3 DNA,CDR3 protein
TRBJ2-1,12,TRBV11-2,NA,NA,TGTGCCAGCAGCTTAACAGCGGTCGGTCAGTTCTTC,CASSLTAVGQFF
TRBJ2-5,15,TRBV7-2,NA,NA,TGCGCCAGCAGCTTGAACCAGGGGGGCGGCGAGACCCAGTACTTC,CASSLNQGGGETQYF
TRBJ2-1,13,TRBV6-6,few,TRBD2,TGTGCCAGCAGTTACCCCAGCGGGGATGAGCAGTTCTTC,CASSYPSGDEQFF
TRBJ2-7,14,TRBV5-1,few,NA,TGCGCCAGCAGACGGGGACAAGATTTCTACGAGCAGTACTTC,CASRRGQDFYEQYF
TRBJ1-2,14,TRBV7-8,few,TRBD1,TGTGCCAGCAGCTTAGAGTCAGGGGGCTATGGCTACACCTTC,CASSLESGGYGYTF
TRBJ2-2,17,TRBV4-1,NA,TRBD1,TGCGCCAGCAGCCAAGATTGGGCCGGACAGGGTGCCGGGGAGCTGTTTTTT,CASSQDWAGQGAGELFF
TRBJ1-3,15,TRBV30,NA,TRBD1,TGTGCCTGGAACTGGGGACAGGGGGTTGGAAACACCATATATTTT,CAWNWGQGVGNTIYF
TRBJ2-7,11,TRBV30,NA,NA,TGTGCCTGGAGTTCCACCTACGAGCAGTACTTC,CAWSSTYEQYF
TRBJ2-1,14,TRBV19,few,NA,TGTGCCAGTAGTATTTCCAGCGTCTACAATGAGCAGTTCTTC,CASSISSVYNEQFF
TRBJ2-1,16,TRBV19,NA,TRBD1,TGTGCCAGTAGTATCCTCGGGACAGGCTCCTACAATGAGCAGTTCTTC,CASSILGTGSYNEQFF
TRBJ2-2,12,TRBV6-5,few,NA,TGTGCCAGCAGCCTTAGTGTTGGGGAGCTGTTTTTT,CASSLSVGELFF
TRBJ2-7,15,TRBV7-9,NA,NA,TGTGCCAGCAGCTTAGCGGGGGCTCTGGACTACGAGCAGTACTTC,CASSLAGALDYEQYF
TRBJ2-7,12,TRBV19,few,TRBD2,TGTGCCATGGCGGGGGGGACCTACGAGCAGTACTTC,CAMAGGTYEQYF
TRBJ2-2,16,TRBV7-9,few,NA,TGTGCCAGCCATCTGACTACCCCTCATAACACCGGGGAGCTGTTTTTT,CASHLTTPHNTGELFF
TRBJ2-3,15,TRBV7-2,few,NA,TGTGCCAGCAGCTTAGCGGGGGGGCCTTCAGATACGCAGTATTTT,CASSLAGGPSDTQYF
TRBJ2-5,15,TRBV30,many,TRBD1,TGTGCCTGGAGTGTAATGACAGGGCTTCAAGAGACCCAGTACTTC,CAWSVMTGLQETQYF
TRBJ2-5,15,TRBV5-8,NA,NA,TGTGCCAGCAGCTCTATGACAGTTTTCCAAGAGACCCAGTACTTC,CASSSMTVFQETQYF
TRBJ1-2,15,TRBV4-1,few,NA,TGCGCCAGCAGCCAAGACCCAGGAGGAAACTATGGCTACACCTTC,CASSQDPGGNYGYTF
TRBJ2-7,13,TRBV5-6,few,NA,TGTGCCAGCAGCTTCCGGGACAACCACGAGCAGTACTTC,CASSFRDNHEQYF
TRBJ1-1,16,TRBV7-6,once,TRBD1,TGTGCCAGCAGCTCGTCCCAGGGGGCTGAGAACACTGAAGCTTTCTTT,CASSSSQGAENTEAFF
TRBJ1-4,13,TRBV30,NA,NA,TGTGCCTGGAGTGTAGGGGCTGATGAAAAACTGTTTTTT,CAWSVGADEKLFF
TRBJ1-2,13,TRBV6-6,few,TRBD1,TGTGCCAGCAGTGGGACAGGGGGGTATGGCTACACCTTC,CASSGTGGYGYTF
TRBJ2-2,14,TRBV6-1,once,NA,TGTGCCAGCACCCTGCGGGTTCACACCGGGGAGCTGTTTTTT,CASTLRVHTGELFF
TRBJ2-2,14,TRBV6-6,NA,NA,TGTGCCAGCAGTGCCGACTACAACACCGGGGAGCTGTTTTTT,CASSADYNTGELFF
TRBJ1-1,13,TRBV11-2,few,NA,TGTGCCAGCACCATACAGGGGAACACTGAAGCTTTCTTT,CASTIQGNTEAFF
TRBJ2-1,13,TRBV7-7,few,NA,TGTGCCAGCAGCCCCCTAACCTACAATGAGCAGTTCTTC,CASSPLTYNEQFF
TRBJ2-7,19,TRBV30,few,TRBD2,TGTGCCTGGAGCCCCCTGAGAGCTAGCGGGGGAACCTACTCCTACGAGCAGTACTTC,CAWSPLRASGGTYSYEQYF
TRBJ2-3,13,TRBV4-3,NA,NA,TGCGCCAGCAGCCAAGCGAGCGGAGATACGCAGTATTTT,CASSQASGDTQYF
TRBJ2-7,14,TRBV5-1,few,NA,TGCGCCAGCAGCTTGGAGGGGGGGACCTACGAGCAGTACTTC,CASSLEGGTYEQYF
TRBJ2-5,17,TRBV7-7,NA,TRBD2,TGTGCCAGCAGCTTATCGACTAGCGGGGGGGCCGGAGAGACCCAGTACTTC,CASSLSTSGGAGETQYF
TRBJ1-5,15,TRBV4-3,few,NA,TGCGCCAGCAGCCCTCGTCCGGGGGGCAATCAGCCCCAGCATTTT,CASSPRPGGNQPQHF